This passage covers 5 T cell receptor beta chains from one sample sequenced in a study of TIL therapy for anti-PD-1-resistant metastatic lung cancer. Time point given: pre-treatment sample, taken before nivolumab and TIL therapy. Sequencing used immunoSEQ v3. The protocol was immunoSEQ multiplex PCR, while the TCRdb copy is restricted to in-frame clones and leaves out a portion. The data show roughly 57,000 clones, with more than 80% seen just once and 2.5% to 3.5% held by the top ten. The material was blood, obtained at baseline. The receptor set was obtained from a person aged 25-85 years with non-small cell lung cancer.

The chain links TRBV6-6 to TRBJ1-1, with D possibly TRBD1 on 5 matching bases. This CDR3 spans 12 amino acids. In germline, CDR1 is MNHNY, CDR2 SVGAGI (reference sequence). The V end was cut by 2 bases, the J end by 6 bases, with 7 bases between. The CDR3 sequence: CASSYGTAEAFF. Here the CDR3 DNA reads TGTGCCAGCAGTTACGGGACGGCTGAAGCTTTCTTT.

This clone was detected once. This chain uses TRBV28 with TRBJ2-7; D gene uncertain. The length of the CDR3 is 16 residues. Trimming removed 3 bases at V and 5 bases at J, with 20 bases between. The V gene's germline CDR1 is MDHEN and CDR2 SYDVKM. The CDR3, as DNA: TGTGCCAGCAGTTTCGGCCGAACTCTCTCATTCGACGAGCAGTACTTC. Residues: CASSFGRTLSFDEQYF.

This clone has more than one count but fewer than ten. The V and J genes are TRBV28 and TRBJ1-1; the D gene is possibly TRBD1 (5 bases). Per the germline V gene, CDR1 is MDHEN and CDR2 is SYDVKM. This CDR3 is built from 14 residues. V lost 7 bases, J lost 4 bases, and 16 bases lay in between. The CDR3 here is CASTTSPGGTEAFF. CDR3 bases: TGTGCCAGCACCACCAGCCCGGGGGGCACTGAAGCTTTCTTT. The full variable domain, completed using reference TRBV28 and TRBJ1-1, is DVKVTQSSRYLVKRTGEKVFLECVQDMDHENMFWYRQDPGLGLRLIYFSYDVKMKEKGDIPEGYSVSREKKERFSLILESASTNQTSMYLCASTTSPGGTEAFFGQGTRLTVV.

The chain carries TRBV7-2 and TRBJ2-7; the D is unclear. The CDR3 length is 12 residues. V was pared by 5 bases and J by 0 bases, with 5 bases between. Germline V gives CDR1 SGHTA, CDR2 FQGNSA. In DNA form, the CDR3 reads TGTGCCAGCAGCGCCGCCTCCTACGAGCAGTACTTC. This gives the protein CASSAASYEQYF.

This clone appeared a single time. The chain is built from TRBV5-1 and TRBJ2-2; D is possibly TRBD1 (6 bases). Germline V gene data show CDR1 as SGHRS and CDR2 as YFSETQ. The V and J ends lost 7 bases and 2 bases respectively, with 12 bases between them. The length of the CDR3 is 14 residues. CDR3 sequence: CASSGTPNTGELFF. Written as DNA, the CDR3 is TGCGCCAGCTCCGGGACACCTAACACCGGGGAGCTGTTTTTT.